The clone carrying this TCR beta chain came up many times. Time point of the sample: sample taken at primary tumor resection. Sequencing covered unsorted whole RNA taken from tumor, nontumor lung or frozen PBMC. This entry belongs to a study of spatial heterogeneity in lung cancer. Germline V lookup: CDR1 MNHEY, CDR2 SVGEGT. V lost 10 bases and J lost 1, with 23 bases in between. This CDR3 is built from 17 residues. TCRdb fed the 5' RACE reads into MiXCR, producing one record per CDR3 protein. The sample lists roughly 39,000 distinct CDR3 sequences; 7.5% were seen once. The chain recombines TRBV6-2 or TRBV6-3 with TRBJ1-5; D unresolved. Sequencing used PBMCs, obtained at surgery. This receptor was obtained from a male donor with early-stage non-small cell lung cancer. DNA of the CDR3: TGTGCCACCGCAGCCCAACTTATCCGGCGAAGCAATCAGCCCCAGCATTTT. Translating it yields CATAAQLIRRSNQPQHF.